This passage covers 14 T cell receptor beta chains from one sample sequenced in a study of blood T cell repertoires in COVID-19. Sequenced by immunoSEQ multiplex PCR; TCRdb stores in-frame clones only, minus some. The top ten hold 6.2% of the sample, which has under 250,000 clones, approximately 87% seen once. Material for sequencing was peripheral blood. The receptors were gathered from a man aged 55 to 70 with acute or convalescent COVID-19.

The gene calls are TRBV11-3 and TRBJ2-1; 8 bases fit TRBD2. In germline, CDR1 is SGHNT, CDR2 YENEEA. V lost 4 bases to trimming and J lost 7 bases; unmatched junction nucleotides: 12. There are 16 residues in the CDR3. CDR3 sequence (DNA): TGTGCCAGCAGCTCCCGGGGGAGCGGGAGTTCGAATGAGCAGTTCTTC. Amino acid sequence: CASSSRGSGSSNEQFF.

This rearrangement joins TRBV7-6 to TRBJ2-1; tentatively, D is TRBD2 (5 bases). The V gene lost 5 bases and the J gene lost 5 bases, with 22 bases spanning the gap. CDR1 SGHVS and CDR2 FNYEAQ come from the germline V gene. This CDR3 contains 17 residues. CDR3 coding DNA: TGTGCCAGCAGCCCCGGTGTTATGAGGGCGGTGGACAATGAGCAGTTCTTC. It is translated as CASSPGVMRAVDNEQFF.

V gene TRBV7-9 combines with J gene TRBJ1-1; D is undetermined. The CDR3 extends over 14 amino acids. Per the germline V gene, CDR1 is SEHNR and CDR2 is FQNEAQ (reference sequence). V was pared by 3 bases and J by 1 base, with 9 bases between. The CDR3: CASSFGGENTEAFF. The DNA for the CDR3 is TGTGCCAGCAGCTTTGGCGGTGAGAACACTGAAGCTTTCTTT.

This clone was picked up one time. V and J are TRBV9 and TRBJ1-1, with a weak D call TRBD1 (5 bases). Per germline, CDR1 SGDLS and CDR2 YYNGEE. This CDR3 has 15 residues. The V and J ends lost 3 bases and 1 base respectively, with 13 bases between them. The CDR3 loop is CASSARRGGNTEAFF. In DNA, the CDR3 is TGTGCCAGCAGCGCCCGACGGGGGGGGAACACTGAAGCTTTCTTT.

This chain joins TRBV11-1 and TRBJ2-1; 11 nucleotides match TRBD2. V was pared by 5 bases and J by 8 bases, with 11 bases of the junction left unmatched. The CDR3 runs to 16 residues. From germline, CDR1 is SGHAT and CDR2 FQDESV (reference sequence). CDR3 sequence reads: CASSPRGLAGWDEQFF. CDR3 nucleotide sequence: TGTGCCAGCAGCCCCCGCGGACTAGCGGGCTGGGATGAGCAGTTCTTC.

The CDR3 sequence is CASSLWGLAGAGGEQYF. In DNA form, the CDR3 reads TGTGCCAGCAGCTTATGGGGACTAGCGGGAGCGGGCGGCGAGCAGTACTTC. The chain recombines TRBV7-2 with TRBJ2-7; the match to TRBD2 covers 14 bases. This CDR3 spans 17 amino acids. CDR1 and CDR2 from the germline V gene are SGHTA and FQGNSA. The ends lost 2 bases at V and 6 bases at J; junction bases unmatched: 9.

The chain employs TRBV19 and TRBJ1-5; a possible D gene is TRBD1 (6 bases). Trimming removed 5 bases at V and 4 bases at J, with 15 bases between. The germline V gene has CDR1 LNHDA and CDR2 SQIVND (reference sequence). The CDR3 runs to 15 residues. The CDR3 DNA reads as TGTGCCAGTAGTCCTGGGACAACGAGAAATCAGCCCCAGCATTTT. Its translation: CASSPGTTRNQPQHF.

This clone has just a few counts. The chain employs TRBV3-1 (or the pseudogene TRBV3-2) and TRBJ2-5, with 10 bases lining up with TRBD2. The CDR3 covers 17 residues. J gave up 7 bases and V 1 base, and 12 bases lay outside the gene matches. CDR1 and CDR2 from the germline V gene are LGHDT and YNNKEL (reference sequence). CDR3 protein: CASSQGNHGTSGVTQYF. CDR3 nucleotides: TGTGCCAGCAGCCAAGGGAATCATGGAACTAGCGGGGTGACCCAGTACTTC.

V is TRBV18 and J is TRBJ2-7; 12 bases are a match to TRBD1. This CDR3 spans 16 amino acids. V lost 6 bases, J lost 5 bases, and 11 bases stayed unmatched. Germline V gives CDR1 KGHSH, CDR2 LQKENI. The CDR3 is CASSRGQGARGDEQYF. CDR3 nucleotide sequence: TGTGCCAGCTCCCGGGGACAGGGGGCTCGGGGGGACGAGCAGTACTTC.

The chain couples TRBV19 to TRBJ2-3; 9 bases are shared with TRBD1. V was clipped by 3 bases and J by 5 bases; unmatched bases: 6. The CDR3 is 15 residues long. Looked up from germline, CDR1 is LNHDA and CDR2 is SQIVND (reference sequence). The CDR3 reads CASSMRTGDGDTQYF. In DNA form, the CDR3 reads TGTGCCAGTAGTATGAGGACAGGGGATGGAGATACGCAGTATTTT.

V is TRBV28 and J is TRBJ2-7; weak D call: TRBD1 (6 bases). Germline V gene lookup returns CDR1 MDHEN and CDR2 SYDVKM. V was clipped by 6 bases and J by 0 bases, with 24 bases between them. This CDR3 spans 18 amino acids. CDR3 amino acids: CASSPPGQGLLSSYEQYF. CDR3 bases: TGTGCCAGCAGCCCACCCGGCCAGGGGCTCCTTAGCTCCTACGAGCAGTACTTC.

The V and J genes are TRBV5-1 and TRBJ1-3; 8 bases map to TRBD1. CDR3 length: 18 residues. Trimming took 4 bases from V and 0 from J; bases not matched to a gene: 12. Germline V gene sequence: CDR1 SGHRS, CDR2 YFSETQ. CDR3 sequence (DNA): TGCGCCAGCAGCCTGAACCGGGACAGGAGATTCTCTGGAAACACCATATATTTT. Protein sequence: CASSLNRDRRFSGNTIYF.

The chain uses TRBV5-1 and TRBJ1-2; TRBD1 matches 7 bases. V lost 7 bases to trimming and J lost 0 bases; unmatched junction nucleotides: 6. From germline, CDR1 is SGHRS and CDR2 YFSETQ. The CDR3 covers 14 residues. This chain's CDR3 is CASSGQGANYGYTF. The DNA of the CDR3 is TGCGCCAGCTCCGGGCAGGGGGCTAACTATGGCTACACCTTC.

The chain employs TRBV5-1 and TRBJ1-1; D remains unclear. Trimming removed 5 bases at V and 2 bases at J, with 7 bases between. This CDR3 has 12 amino acids. Germline assignment: CDR1 SGHRS and CDR2 YFSETQ. As DNA, the CDR3 is TGCGCCAGCAGGGAGGTTAACACTGAAGCTTTCTTT. This encodes CASREVNTEAFF.